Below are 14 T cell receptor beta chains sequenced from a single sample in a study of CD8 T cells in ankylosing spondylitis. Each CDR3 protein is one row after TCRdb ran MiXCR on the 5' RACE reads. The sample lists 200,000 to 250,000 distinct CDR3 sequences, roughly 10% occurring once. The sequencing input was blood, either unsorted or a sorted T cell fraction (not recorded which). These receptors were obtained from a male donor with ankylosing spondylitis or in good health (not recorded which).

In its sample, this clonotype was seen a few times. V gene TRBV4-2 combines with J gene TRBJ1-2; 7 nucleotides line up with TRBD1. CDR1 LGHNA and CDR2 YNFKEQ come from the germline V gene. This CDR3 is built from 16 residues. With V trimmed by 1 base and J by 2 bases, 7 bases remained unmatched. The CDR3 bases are TGTGCCAGCAGCCAAGCCGGGACAGACATAAACTATGGCTACACCTTC. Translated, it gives CASSQAGTDINYGYTF.

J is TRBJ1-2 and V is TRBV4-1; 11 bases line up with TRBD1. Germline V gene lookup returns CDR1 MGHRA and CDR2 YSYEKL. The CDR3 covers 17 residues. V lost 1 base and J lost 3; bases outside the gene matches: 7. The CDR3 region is CASSQVRDRGGDYGYTF. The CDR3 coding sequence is TGCGCCAGCAGCCAAGTCCGGGACAGGGGGGGAGACTATGGCTACACCTTC.

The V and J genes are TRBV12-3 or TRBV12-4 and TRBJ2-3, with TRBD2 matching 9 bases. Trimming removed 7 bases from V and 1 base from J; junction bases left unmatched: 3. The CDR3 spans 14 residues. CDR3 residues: CASNAGGGTDTQYF. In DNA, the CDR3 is TGTGCCAGCAATGCGGGAGGGGGCACAGATACGCAGTATTTT.

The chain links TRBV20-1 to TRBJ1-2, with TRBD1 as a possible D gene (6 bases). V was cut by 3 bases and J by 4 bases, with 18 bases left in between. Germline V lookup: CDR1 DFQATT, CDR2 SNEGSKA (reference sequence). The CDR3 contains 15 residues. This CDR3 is CSASVTGQKSYGYTF. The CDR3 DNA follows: TGCAGTGCTAGTGTGACAGGCCAAAAATCCTATGGCTACACCTTC.

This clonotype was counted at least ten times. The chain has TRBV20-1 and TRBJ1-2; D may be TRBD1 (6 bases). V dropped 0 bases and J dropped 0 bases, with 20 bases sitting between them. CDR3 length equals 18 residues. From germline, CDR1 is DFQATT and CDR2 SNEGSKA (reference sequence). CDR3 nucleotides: TGCAGTGCTAGAGATCGCTTTTCGGACAGTCGATCTAACTATGGCTACACCTTC. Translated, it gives CSARDRFSDSRSNYGYTF.

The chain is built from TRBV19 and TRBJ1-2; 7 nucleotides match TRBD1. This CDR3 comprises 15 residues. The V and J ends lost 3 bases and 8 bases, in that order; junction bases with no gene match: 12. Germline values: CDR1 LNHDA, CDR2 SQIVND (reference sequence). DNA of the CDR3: TGTGCCAGTAGTATTTCCACAGGGGAACTCTACGGCTACACCTTC. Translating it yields CASSISTGELYGYTF.

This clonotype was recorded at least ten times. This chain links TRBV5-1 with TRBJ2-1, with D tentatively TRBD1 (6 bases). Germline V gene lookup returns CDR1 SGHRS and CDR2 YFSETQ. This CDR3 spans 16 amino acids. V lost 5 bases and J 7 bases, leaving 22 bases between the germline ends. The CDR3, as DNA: TGCGCCAGCAGTCATACAGGGACCAGGGCCGGGAATGAGCAGTTCTTC. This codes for CASSHTGTRAGNEQFF.

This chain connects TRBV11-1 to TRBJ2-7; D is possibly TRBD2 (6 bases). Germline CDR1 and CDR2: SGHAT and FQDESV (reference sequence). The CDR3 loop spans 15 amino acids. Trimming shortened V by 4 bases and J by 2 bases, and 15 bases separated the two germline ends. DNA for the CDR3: TGTGCCAGCAGCTCCACGCGGGACTTAGCCTACGAGCAGTACTTC. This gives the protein CASSSTRDLAYEQYF.

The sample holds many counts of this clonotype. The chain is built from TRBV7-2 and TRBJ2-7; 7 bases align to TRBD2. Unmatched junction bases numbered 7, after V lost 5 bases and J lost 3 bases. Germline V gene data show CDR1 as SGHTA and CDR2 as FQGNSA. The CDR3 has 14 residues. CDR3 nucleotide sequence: TGTGCCAGCAGCCCCTTTAGCGGGCTCTACGAGCAGTACTTC. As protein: CASSPFSGLYEQYF.

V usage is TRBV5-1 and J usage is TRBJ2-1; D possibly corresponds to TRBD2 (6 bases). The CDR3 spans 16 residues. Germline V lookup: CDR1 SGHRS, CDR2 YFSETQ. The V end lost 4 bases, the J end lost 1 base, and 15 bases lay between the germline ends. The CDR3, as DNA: TGCGCCAGCAGCCCTAGGCGGGGCCCATCCTACAATGAGCAGTTCTTC. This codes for CASSPRRGPSYNEQFF.

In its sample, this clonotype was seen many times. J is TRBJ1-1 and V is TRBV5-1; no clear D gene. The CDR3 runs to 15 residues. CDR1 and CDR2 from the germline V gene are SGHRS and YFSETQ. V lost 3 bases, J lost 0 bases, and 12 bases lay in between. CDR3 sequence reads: CASSSSTAVNTEAFF. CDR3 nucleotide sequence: TGCGCCAGCAGCTCCTCGACTGCCGTGAACACTGAAGCTTTCTTT.

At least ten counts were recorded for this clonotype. In nucleotides, the CDR3 is TGCGCCAGCAGCCAAGTCCGGCTGATAGCTAACTATGGCTACACCTTC. Its translation: CASSQVRLIANYGYTF. The V call is TRBV4-1, the J call TRBJ1-2; D is unresolved. CDR1 and CDR2 (germline): MGHRA, YSYEKL. CDR3 size: 16 residues. V dropped 1 base and J dropped 0 bases, with 12 bases sitting between them.

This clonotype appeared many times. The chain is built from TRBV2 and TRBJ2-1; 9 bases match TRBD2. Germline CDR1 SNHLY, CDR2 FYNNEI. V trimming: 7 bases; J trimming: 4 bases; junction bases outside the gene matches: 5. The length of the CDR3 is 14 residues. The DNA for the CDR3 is TGTGCCAGCATATCAGCGGGGGGATACAATGAGCAGTTCTTC. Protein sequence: CASISAGGYNEQFF.

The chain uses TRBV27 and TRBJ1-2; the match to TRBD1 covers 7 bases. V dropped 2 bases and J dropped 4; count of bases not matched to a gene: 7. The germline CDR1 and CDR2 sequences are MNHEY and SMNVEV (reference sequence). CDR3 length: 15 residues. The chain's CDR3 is CASSLTRDSGYGYTF. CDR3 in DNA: TGTGCCAGCAGTTTAACAAGGGACAGCGGCTATGGCTACACCTTC.